This T cell receptor (beta chain) was sequenced for a study of T cell repertoires in cytomegalovirus infection. About the research overall: Both CMV infection and a matching HLA type were indicated by public TCR beta signatures.

This clonotype was seen at least ten times. Its antigen remains unidentified. A junction boundary mismatches the germline segment, possibly from a read error. Per the germline V gene, CDR1 is SGHTA and CDR2 is FQGNSA. This CDR3 has 15 amino acids. Notes on the study in general: There were HLA-C-restricted CMV-specific TCR beta clonotypes dominating the ex vivo response.

TCRdb recomputed calls from the reads with MiXCR, one row per CDR3 protein. The data show about 260,000 distinct CDR3 sequences, with roughly 15% seen just once and 7.5% to 10% held by the top ten. The sequence came from a human donor in good health (CMV status not recorded). Some clones in this sample may be carry-over from other donors' samples. What was sequenced was PBMCs. The chain employs TRBV7-2 and TRBJ2-7, with unresolved D. The CDR3 DNA reads TGTGCCAGCAGCTTGTCTACGGCTCGCAGTTCCATACTGGACTTC. The encoded protein is CASSLSTARSSILDF.